The clone carrying this T cell receptor (beta chain) was seen a handful of times. Its antigen remains unknown. The data originate from a study of response to subunit inactivated influenza vaccine. Overall study results and limits: The authors put forward the suggestion that each seasonal influenza vaccination may bring in only a limited number of new T cells.

Each CDR3 protein is one row after TCRdb ran MiXCR on the RT-PCR reads. The sample shows about 500,000 distinct CDR3 sequences, about 17% of them seen only once. From germline, CDR1 is MGHDK and CDR2 SYGVNS. J lost 5 bases, V lost 9 bases, and 1 base had no gene match. This CDR3 is 12 amino acids long. The specimen comprised CD4+ T cells sorted from PBMCs, sampled around 25 months after vaccination. The rearrangement links TRBV25-1 to TRBJ1-5, with 10 bases that match TRBD1. This TCR came from a man between 50 and 70 years old who received an inactivated influenza vaccine. CDR3 nucleotides: TGTGCCAGGGACAGGGGGTATCAGCCCCAGCATTTT. The encoded protein is CARDRGYQPQHF. The full variable domain, completed using reference TRBV25-1 and TRBJ1-5, is EADIYQTPRYLVIGTGKKITLECSQTMGHDKMYWYQQDPGMELHLIHYSYGVNSTEKGDLSSESTVSRIRTEHFPLTLESARPSHTSQYLCARDRGYQPQHFGDGTRLSIL.